This entry lists 12 T cell receptor beta chains sequenced from one sample in a study of vaccination effects on CD4 cells after COVID-19. These TCRs are of unknown antigen specificity. Isolation of CD4+ T cells took place after about ten days of culture. Participants completed two doses of the BNT162b2 or mRNA-1273 vaccine. TCRdb keeps only in-frame clones here, not all; method: immunoSEQ multiplex PCR. The sample has 65,000 to 90,000 clones; 73% are singletons. Source: CD4+ T cells from PBMCs cultured without peptide, taken after COVID-19 vaccination. These receptors were collected from a human donor who received a COVID-19 vaccine.

This clone was found once. CDR3 nucleotides: TGCAGCGTTGTCGTCGGTCAGAAGAAAGCTTTCTTT. This encodes CSVVVGQKKAFF. The chain combines TRBV29-1 with TRBJ1-1; D is unresolved. Trimming removed 4 bases from V and 9 bases from J, with 15 bases in between. The CDR3 runs to 12 residues. CDR1 is SQVTM and CDR2 is ANQGSEA in the germline V gene. The full variable domain, its missing parts supplied by reference TRBV29-1 and TRBJ1-1, is SAVISQKPSRDICQRGTSLTIQCQVDSQVTMMFWYRQQPGQSLTLIATANQGSEATYESGFVIDKFPISRPNLTFSTLTVSNMSPEDSSIYLCSVVVGQKKAFFGQGTRLTVV.

DNA of the CDR3: TGTGCCAGCATCCTAAGAGGGGGCTTGAACACCGGGGAGCTGTTTTTT. Amino acid sequence: CASILRGGLNTGELFF. This chain joins TRBV7-2 and TRBJ2-2; TRBD1 matches 7 bases. This CDR3 is built from 16 residues. The V gene's germline CDR1 is SGHTA and CDR2 FQGNSA. Trimming removed 7 bases from V and 1 base from J; junction bases left unmatched: 9.

The chain is built from TRBV5-6 and TRBJ1-2, with 7 bases matching TRBD1. The V and J ends lost 5 bases and 3 bases, in that order; junction bases with no gene match: 13. Germline V gives CDR1 SGHDT, CDR2 YYEEEE. CDR3 size: 16 residues. CDR3 bases: TGTGCCAGCAGACCCCAGCTTGGACAGGTGGACTATGGCTACACCTTC. Protein: CASRPQLGQVDYGYTF.

The V and J genes are TRBV9 and TRBJ1-3; a weak D match, TRBD1 (5 bases). V gave up 2 bases and J gave up 3 bases, with 9 bases separating them. The CDR3 runs 14 residues. Germline assignment: CDR1 SGDLS and CDR2 YYNGEE. The CDR3 coding sequence is TGTGCCAGCAGCGTCGGGGCCGGTGGAAACACCATATATTTT. This encodes CASSVGAGGNTIYF.

Here the CDR3 DNA reads TGCGCCAGCAGCTCTCAGGGAAATGAGCAGTTCTTC. Translation: CASSSQGNEQFF. V gene TRBV5-1 combines with J gene TRBJ2-1, with a weak D call TRBD1 (5 bases). Germline lookup yields CDR1 SGHRS and CDR2 YFSETQ. Trimming took 3 bases from V and 7 from J, leaving 8 bases between them. The CDR3 consists of 12 residues.

The chain joins TRBV7-3 to TRBJ2-7; a possible D gene is TRBD2 (6 bases). V lost 2 bases, J lost 3 bases, and 11 bases lay in between. This CDR3 spans 14 amino acids. CDR1 SGHTA and CDR2 FQGTGA come from the germline V gene. The chain's CDR3 is CASSLRGDDYEQYV. The CDR3, as DNA: TGTGCCAGCAGCTTACGCGGGGATGACTACGAGCAGTACGTC.

The chain combines TRBV6-2 or TRBV6-3 with TRBJ2-5; D unclear. Trimming stripped 2 bases from V and 6 bases from J, with 13 bases between. This CDR3 region has 14 residues. Germline CDR1 and CDR2: MNHEY and SVGEGT. CDR3 protein: CASSYPDHGKTQYF. CDR3 DNA sequence: TGTGCCAGCAGTTACCCGGACCATGGAAAGACCCAGTACTTC.

V gene TRBV13 combines with J gene TRBJ2-3; the match to TRBD2 covers 14 bases. Germline values: CDR1 PRHDT, CDR2 FYEKMQ (reference sequence). V gave up 3 bases and J gave up 6 bases; unmatched junction bases: 8. CDR3 length: 17 residues. The CDR3 region is CASSFLTSGGASDTQYF. DNA for the CDR3: TGTGCCAGCAGCTTCCTGACTAGCGGGGGGGCGTCGGATACGCAGTATTTT.

V usage is TRBV27 and J usage is TRBJ1-1, with D tentatively TRBD1 (5 bases). The V end was cut by 6 bases, the J end by 3 bases, with 11 bases between. The CDR3 is 13 amino acids. Per germline, CDR1 MNHEY and CDR2 SMNVEV (reference sequence). In DNA, the CDR3 is TGTGCCAGCAGACAACAGGTATACACTGAAGCTTTCTTT. This encodes CASRQQVYTEAFF.

The rearrangement joins TRBV6-5 to TRBJ2-7; 8 bases match TRBD1. V trimming: 5 bases; J trimming: 7 bases; junction bases outside the gene matches: 13. The CDR3 has 15 residues. Looked up from germline, CDR1 is MNHEY and CDR2 is SVGAGI. The CDR3 DNA sequence: TGTGCCAGCAGTCATAACCGGGACAGGTCGGGAGAGCAGTACGTC. Its translation is CASSHNRDRSGEQYV.

The V gene is TRBV2, the J gene TRBJ2-2; 7 nucleotides agree with TRBD1. The junction had 4 bases not matched to a gene; V was cut back by 6 bases and J by 0 bases. Looked up from germline, CDR1 is SNHLY and CDR2 is FYNNEI. The CDR3 contains 15 residues. This CDR3 is CASRRTGPNTGELFF. The CDR3 DNA sequence: TGTGCCAGCAGGAGGACAGGCCCGAACACCGGGGAGCTGTTTTTT. The entire variable domain, with the rest obtained from reference TRBV2 and TRBJ2-2, is as follows: EPEVTQTPSHQVTQMGQEVILRCVPISNHLYFYWYRQILGQKVEFLVSFYNNEISEKSEIFDDQFSVERPDGSNFTLKIRSTKLEDSAMYFCASRRTGPNTGELFFGEGSRLTVL.

V is TRBV7-2 and J is TRBJ2-2, with 7 nucleotides matching TRBD1. Germline CDR1 reads SGHTA; CDR2 reads FQGNSA. This CDR3 is 18 amino acids long. Losses at the gene ends were 2 bases for V and 4 bases for J; bases not matched to a gene: 13. CDR3 sequence reads: CASSLTGAPSVLTGELFF. Written as DNA, the CDR3 is TGTGCCAGCAGCTTAACAGGGGCCCCCTCCGTGCTCACCGGGGAGCTGTTTTTT. Complete variable domain (other parts from reference TRBV7-2 and TRBJ2-2): GAGVSQSPSNKVTEKGKDVELRCDPISGHTALYWYRQSLGQGLEFLIYFQGNSAPDKSGLPSDRFSAERTGGSVSTLTIQRTQQEDSAVYLCASSLTGAPSVLTGELFFGEGSRLTVL.